Presented here are 2 T cell receptor beta chains from one specimen sequenced in a study of blood T cell repertoires in COVID-19. Only in-frame clones appear in the TCRdb table, and some are missing; sequencing was by immunoSEQ multiplex PCR. The sample includes about 160,000 clones, approximately 86% of them seen just once. Sequencing input: peripheral blood. Receptor source: a woman of 80 years or more with active or convalescent COVID-19.

This sequence joins TRBV7-8 and TRBJ2-5; the D gene is possibly TRBD1 (6 bases). The V end was cut by 0 bases, the J end by 11 bases, with 16 bases between. The CDR3 spans 14 residues. The V gene's germline CDR1 is SGHVS and CDR2 FQNEAQ. The CDR3 sequence is CASSLAGQGKAQYF. CDR3 in DNA: TGTGCCAGCAGCTTAGCGGGGCAGGGGAAAGCACAGTACTTC.

J is TRBJ2-7 and V is TRBV5-4; 7 nucleotides match TRBD2. The CDR3 sequence is 17 residues long. J was trimmed by 7 bases and V by 6 bases; bases with no gene match: 22. The V gene's germline CDR1 is SGHNT and CDR2 YYREEE (reference sequence). The CDR3 loop is CASTEGRLTSTLREQYF. The CDR3 nucleotides are TGTGCCAGCACCGAGGGGAGGTTGACTAGCACTCTTCGGGAGCAGTACTTC.